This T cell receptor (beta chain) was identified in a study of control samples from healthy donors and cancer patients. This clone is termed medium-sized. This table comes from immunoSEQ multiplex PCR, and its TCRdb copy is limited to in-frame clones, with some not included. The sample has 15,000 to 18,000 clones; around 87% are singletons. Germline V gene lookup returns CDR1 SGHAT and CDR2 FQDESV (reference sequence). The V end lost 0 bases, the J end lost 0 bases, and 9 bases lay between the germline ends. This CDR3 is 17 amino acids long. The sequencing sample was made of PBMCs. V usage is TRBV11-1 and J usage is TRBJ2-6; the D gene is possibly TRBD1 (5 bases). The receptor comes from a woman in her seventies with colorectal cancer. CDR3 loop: CASSLAGRVSGANVLTF. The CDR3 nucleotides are TGTGCCAGCAGCTTAGCGGGCAGGGTCTCTGGGGCCAACGTCCTGACTTTC.